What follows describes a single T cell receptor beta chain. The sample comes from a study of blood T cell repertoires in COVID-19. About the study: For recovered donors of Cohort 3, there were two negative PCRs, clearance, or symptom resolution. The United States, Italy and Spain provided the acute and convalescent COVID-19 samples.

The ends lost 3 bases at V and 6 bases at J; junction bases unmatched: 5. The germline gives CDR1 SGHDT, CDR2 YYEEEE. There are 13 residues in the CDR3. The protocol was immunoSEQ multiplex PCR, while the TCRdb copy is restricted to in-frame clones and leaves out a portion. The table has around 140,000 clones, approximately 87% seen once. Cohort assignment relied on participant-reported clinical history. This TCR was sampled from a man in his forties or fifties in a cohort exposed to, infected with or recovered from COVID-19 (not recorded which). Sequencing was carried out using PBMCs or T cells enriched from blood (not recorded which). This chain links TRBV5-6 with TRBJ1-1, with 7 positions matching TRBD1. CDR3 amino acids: CASSSGQEAEAFF. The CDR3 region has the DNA TGTGCCAGCAGCTCTGGACAGGAGGCTGAAGCTTTCTTT. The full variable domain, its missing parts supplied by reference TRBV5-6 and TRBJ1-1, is DAGVTQSPTHLIKTRGQQVTLRCSPKSGHDTVSWYQQALGQGPQFIFQYYEEEERQRGNFPDRFSGHQFPNYSSELNVNALLLGDSALYLCASSSGQEAEAFFGQGTRLTVV.